The present T cell receptor (beta chain) was sequenced within a study of blood T cells in healthy people across ages. Study conclusions and caveats: Strongly correlated with naive T cell percentage was TCR beta diversity.

As regards this clonotype: Antigen: not known.

A second PCR, run for roughly 7 to 12 cycles, used a sample-barcoded 5' primer plus a J-beta primer mix. TCRdb reprocessed the 5' RACE reads via MiXCR and lists one record per CDR3 protein. The sample includes fewer than 2,000,000 distinct CDR3 sequences, about 39% of them seen just once. This CDR3 comprises 16 residues. V shed 1 base and J shed 0 bases, with 11 bases lying between them. Germline V gene lookup returns CDR1 KGHSH and CDR2 LQKENI. V usage is TRBV18 and J usage is TRBJ2-3; no firm D call. Source material: blood. The sequence came from a human donor in good health. For the CDR3, the DNA is TGTGCCAGCTCACCACAGCAAGCCGCTAGCACAGATACGCAGTATTTT. Encoded protein: CASSPQQAASTDTQYF.